The clone carrying this T cell receptor beta chain appeared once. The data stem from a study of blood T cell repertoires in COVID-19. The protocol was immunoSEQ multiplex PCR, while the TCRdb copy is restricted to in-frame clones and leaves out a portion. This table holds about 49,000 clones, around 86% found once. Germline V gene sequence: CDR1 KGHDR, CDR2 SFDVKD. CDR3 length: 15 amino acids. The ends were cut back, 6 bases at V and 8 bases at J, with 19 bases in the middle. The genes are TRBV24-1 and TRBJ2-1; perhaps TRBD2 as D (6 bases). The sequence derives from a woman aged 80 or older with COVID-19, enrolled during active disease. Sample: peripheral blood. For the CDR3, the DNA is TGTGCCACCAGTATTGGAGGGAGGATTAACCATGAGCAGTTCTTC. As protein: CATSIGGRINHEQFF.